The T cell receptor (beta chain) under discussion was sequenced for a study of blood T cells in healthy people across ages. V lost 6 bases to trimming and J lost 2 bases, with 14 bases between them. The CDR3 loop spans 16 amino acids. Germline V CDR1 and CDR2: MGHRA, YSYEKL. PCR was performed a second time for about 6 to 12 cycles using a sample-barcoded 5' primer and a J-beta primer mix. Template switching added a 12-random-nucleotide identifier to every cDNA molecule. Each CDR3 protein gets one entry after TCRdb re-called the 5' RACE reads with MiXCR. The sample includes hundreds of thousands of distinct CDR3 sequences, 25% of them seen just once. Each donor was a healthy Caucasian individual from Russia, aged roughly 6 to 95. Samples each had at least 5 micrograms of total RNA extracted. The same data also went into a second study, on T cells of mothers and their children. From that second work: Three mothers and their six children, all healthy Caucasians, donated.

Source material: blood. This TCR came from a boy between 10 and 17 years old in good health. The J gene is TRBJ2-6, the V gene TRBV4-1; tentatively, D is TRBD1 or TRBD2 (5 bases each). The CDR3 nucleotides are TGCGCCAGCAGGGGACCGTCAGATGCTGGGGCCAACGTCCTGACTTTC. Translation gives CASRGPSDAGANVLTF.